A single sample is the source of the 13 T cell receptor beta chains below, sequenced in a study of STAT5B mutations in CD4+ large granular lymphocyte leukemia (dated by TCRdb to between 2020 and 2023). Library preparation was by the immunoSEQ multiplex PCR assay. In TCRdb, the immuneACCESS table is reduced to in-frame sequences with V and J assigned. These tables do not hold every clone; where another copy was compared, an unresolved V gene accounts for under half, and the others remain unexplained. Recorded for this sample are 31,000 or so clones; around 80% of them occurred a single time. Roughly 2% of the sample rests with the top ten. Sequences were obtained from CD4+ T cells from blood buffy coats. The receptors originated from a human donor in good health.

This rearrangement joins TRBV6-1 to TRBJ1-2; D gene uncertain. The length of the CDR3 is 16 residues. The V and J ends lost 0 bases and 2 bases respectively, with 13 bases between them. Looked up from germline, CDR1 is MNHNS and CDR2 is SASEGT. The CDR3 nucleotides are TGTGCCAGCAGTGAAGCGGTTCCTGACCTGAACTATGGCTACACCTTC. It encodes CASSEAVPDLNYGYTF.

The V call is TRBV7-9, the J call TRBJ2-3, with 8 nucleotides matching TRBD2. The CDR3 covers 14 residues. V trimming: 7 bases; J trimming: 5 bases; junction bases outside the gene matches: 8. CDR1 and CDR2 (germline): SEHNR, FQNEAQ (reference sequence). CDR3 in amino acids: CASTFGGAGDTQYF. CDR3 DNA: TGTGCCAGCACCTTCGGGGGGGCCGGAGATACGCAGTATTTT.

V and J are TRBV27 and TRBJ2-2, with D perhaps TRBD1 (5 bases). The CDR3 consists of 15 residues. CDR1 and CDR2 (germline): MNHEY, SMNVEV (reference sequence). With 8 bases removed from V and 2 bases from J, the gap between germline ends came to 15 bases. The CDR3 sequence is CASAPHRTNTGELFF. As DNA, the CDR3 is TGTGCCAGCGCCCCCCACCGGACAAACACCGGGGAGCTGTTTTTT.

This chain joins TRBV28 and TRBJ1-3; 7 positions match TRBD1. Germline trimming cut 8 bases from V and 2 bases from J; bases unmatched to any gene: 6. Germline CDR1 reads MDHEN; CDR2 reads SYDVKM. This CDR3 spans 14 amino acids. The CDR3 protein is CASGPGGPGNTIYF. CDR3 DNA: TGTGCCAGCGGCCCAGGGGGGCCTGGAAACACCATATATTTT.

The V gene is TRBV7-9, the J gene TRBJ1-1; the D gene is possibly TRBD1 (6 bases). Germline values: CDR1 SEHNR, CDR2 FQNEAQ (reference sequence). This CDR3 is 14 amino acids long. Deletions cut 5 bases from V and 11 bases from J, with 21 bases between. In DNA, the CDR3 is TGTGCCAGCAGCCTCTCACAGGGACGGGGACTGGCTTTCTTT. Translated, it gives CASSLSQGRGLAFF.

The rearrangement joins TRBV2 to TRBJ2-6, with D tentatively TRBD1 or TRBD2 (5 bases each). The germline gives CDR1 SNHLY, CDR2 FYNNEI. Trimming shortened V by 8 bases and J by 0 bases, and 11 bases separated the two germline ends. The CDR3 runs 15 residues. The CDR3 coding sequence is TGTGCCAGCCTCCGGGACCTCTCTGGGGCCAACGTCCTGACTTTC. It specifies CASLRDLSGANVLTF.

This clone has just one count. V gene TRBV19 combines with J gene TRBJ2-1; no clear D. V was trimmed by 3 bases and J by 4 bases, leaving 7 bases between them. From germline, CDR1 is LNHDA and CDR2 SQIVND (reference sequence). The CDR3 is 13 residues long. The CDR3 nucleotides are TGTGCCAGTAGTATCCGCGGATACAATGAGCAGTTCTTC. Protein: CASSIRGYNEQFF.

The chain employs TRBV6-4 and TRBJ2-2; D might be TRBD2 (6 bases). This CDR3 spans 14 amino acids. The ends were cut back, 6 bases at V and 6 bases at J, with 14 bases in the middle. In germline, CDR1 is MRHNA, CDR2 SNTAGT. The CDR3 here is CASRRDEVSGELFF. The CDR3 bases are TGTGCCAGCAGGCGGGACGAGGTATCCGGGGAGCTGTTTTTT.

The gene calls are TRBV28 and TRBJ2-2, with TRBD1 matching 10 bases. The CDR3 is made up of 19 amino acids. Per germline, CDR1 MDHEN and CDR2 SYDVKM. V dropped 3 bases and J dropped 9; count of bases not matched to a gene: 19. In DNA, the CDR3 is TGTGCCAGCAGTTTTTTCTCTTGGGGGACAGGGGCAAACGGGAGGGAGCTGTTTTTT. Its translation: CASSFFSWGTGANGRELFF.

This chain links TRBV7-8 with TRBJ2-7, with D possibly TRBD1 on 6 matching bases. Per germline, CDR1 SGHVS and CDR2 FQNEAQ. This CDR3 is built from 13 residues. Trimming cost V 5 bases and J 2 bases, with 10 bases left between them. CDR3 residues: CASSRDTTYEQYF. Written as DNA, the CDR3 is TGTGCCAGCAGCCGGGACACCACCTACGAGCAGTACTTC.

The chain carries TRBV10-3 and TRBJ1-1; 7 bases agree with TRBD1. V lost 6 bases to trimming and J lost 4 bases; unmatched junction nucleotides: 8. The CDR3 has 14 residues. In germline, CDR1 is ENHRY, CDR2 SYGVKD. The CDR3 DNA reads TGTGCCATCAGGTCGACAGGGAGGAGCACTGAAGCTTTCTTT. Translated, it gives CAIRSTGRSTEAFF.

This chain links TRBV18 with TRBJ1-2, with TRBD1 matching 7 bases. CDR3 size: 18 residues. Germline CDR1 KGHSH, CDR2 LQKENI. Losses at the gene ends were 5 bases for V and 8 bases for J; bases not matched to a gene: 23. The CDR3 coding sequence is TGTGCCAGCTCAACTAACCAGGTGGCGACAGGGCACTCATGGGGCTACACCTTC. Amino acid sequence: CASSTNQVATGHSWGYTF.

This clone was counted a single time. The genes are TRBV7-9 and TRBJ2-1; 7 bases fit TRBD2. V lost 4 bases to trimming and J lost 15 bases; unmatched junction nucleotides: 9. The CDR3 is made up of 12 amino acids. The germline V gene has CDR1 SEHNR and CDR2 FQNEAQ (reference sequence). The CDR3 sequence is CASSYNRGESFF. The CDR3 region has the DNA TGTGCCAGCAGCTACAACCGGGGGGAGTCGTTCTTC.